This is a list of T cell receptor beta chains from one sample in a study of OX40 agonist ivuxolimab in advanced cancers. TCRdb keeps only in-frame clones here, not all; method: immunoSEQ multiplex PCR. The repertoire holds fewer than 85,000 clones, with about 86% as singletons. Here the sequenced sample was CD4+ or CD8+ T cells sorted from blood, taken in a trial of the OX40 agonist ivuxolimab. The receptors stem from an adult with an advanced solid tumor such as melanoma, head and neck, liver or kidney cancer. Each CDR3 is given with its conserved first and last residue. D genes are given only for firm matches. Only part of the rows carry a size: once, few, many, or a class if the clone is expanded.

clone_size	v_call	j_call	d_call	cdr3_aa	cdr3_nt
NA	TRBV4-1	TRBJ2-3	NA	CASSRLTAGMSDTQYF	TGCGCCAGCAGCCGCCTTACGGCAGGGATGTCAGATACGCAGTATTTT
NA	TRBV7-6	TRBJ2-1	NA	CASSFQLADYYNEQFF	TGTGCCAGCAGCTTTCAACTAGCAGATTACTACAATGAGCAGTTCTTC
once	TRBV21-1	TRBJ1-5	NA	CASTPTEGCHQPQHF	TGTGCCAGCACCCCCACGGAAGGGTGCCATCAGCCCCAGCATTTT
NA	TRBV18	TRBJ2-7	NA	CASSPLSGPRPYEQYF	TGTGCCAGCTCACCTCTATCGGGGCCGAGGCCCTACGAGCAGTACTTC
few	TRBV4-3	TRBJ1-1	TRBD1	CASSQLQGVGNTEAFF	TGCGCCAGCAGCCAATTACAGGGGGTGGGAAACACTGAAGCTTTCTTT
NA	TRBV9	TRBJ2-1	TRBD2	CASSVVGRVGEQFF	TGTGCCAGCAGCGTAGTGGGGAGGGTTGGTGAGCAGTTCTTC
once	TRBV30	TRBJ1-2	NA	CAWNQGTGYTF	TGTGCCTGGAACCAGGGGACTGGCTACACCTTC
NA	TRBV2	TRBJ1-2	NA	CASTYMGENYGYTF	TGTGCCAGCACCTATATGGGAGAGAACTATGGCTACACCTTC
NA	TRBV5-4	TRBJ2-5	TRBD2	CASSFGLAGGETQYF	TGTGCCAGCAGCTTTGGACTAGCGGGAGGAGAGACCCAGTACTTC
NA	TRBV18	TRBJ2-7	NA	CASSSSSGVHEQYF	TGTGCCAGCTCATCCTCCTCGGGGGTCCACGAGCAGTACTTC
NA	TRBV6-6	TRBJ1-4	TRBD1	CASSSGTDNEKLFF	TGTGCCAGCAGTTCCGGGACAGATAATGAAAAACTGTTTTTT
NA	TRBV7-2	TRBJ2-7	TRBD1	CASSSTGALSYEQYF	TGTGCCAGCAGCTCAACAGGGGCCCTAAGTTACGAGCAGTACTTC
NA	TRBV27	TRBJ1-3	NA	CASSSSRPGNTIYF	TGTGCCAGCAGTTCTTCCCGGCCTGGAAACACCATATATTTT
NA	TRBV9	TRBJ2-5	NA	CASSVATGRSETQYF	TGTGCCAGCAGCGTAGCTACCGGGAGAAGTGAGACCCAGTACTTC
once	TRBV7-2	TRBJ2-3	NA	CASSLDGSEGDTQYF	TGTGCCAGCAGCCTGGACGGGAGTGAGGGAGATACGCAGTATTTT
NA	TRBV19	TRBJ2-7	NA	CASTDYYEQYF	TGTGCCAGTACGGACTACTACGAGCAGTACTTC
few	TRBV5-6	TRBJ1-4	NA	CASSYRGLSEKLFF	TGTGCCAGCAGCTATAGGGGGTTAAGTGAAAAACTGTTTTTT
once	TRBV5-1	TRBJ2-7	NA	CASSGADRSYEQYF	TGCGCCAGCAGCGGAGCCGACAGGTCCTACGAGCAGTACTTC
NA	TRBV6-6	TRBJ2-3	NA	CASSYSGLRGTQYF	TGTGCCAGCAGTTACTCTGGCCTTAGAGGTACGCAGTATTTT
NA	TRBV11-3	TRBJ2-5	TRBD2	CASSSGTTPETQYF	TGTGCCAGCAGCTCCGGGACTACACCTGAGACCCAGTACTTC
NA	TRBV2	TRBJ2-7	NA	CASSAVAEQYF	TGTGCCAGCAGTGCAGTGGCCGAGCAGTACTTC
NA	TRBV19	TRBJ1-3	NA	CASSIGGDSGNTIYF	TGTGCCAGTAGTATAGGTGGAGACTCTGGAAACACCATATATTTT
NA	TRBV6-1	TRBJ2-1	NA	CASSEAGGSAHNEQFF	TGTGCCAGCAGTGAAGCTGGAGGGAGTGCCCACAATGAGCAGTTCTTC
NA	TRBV18	TRBJ2-1	TRBD2	CASSPRLAGGGGDNEQFF	TGTGCCAGCTCACCAAGACTAGCGGGGGGCGGAGGTGACAATGAGCAGTTCTTC
NA	TRBV5-1	TRBJ2-3	TRBD2	CASSSAPQALAASTDTQYF	TGCGCCAGCAGTTCGGCTCCTCAGGCTCTAGCGGCTAGCACAGATACGCAGTATTTT
NA	TRBV2	TRBJ1-2	NA	CGGSDRNYGYTF	TGCGGAGGATCAGACAGGAACTATGGCTACACCTTC
NA	TRBV25-1	TRBJ1-2	NA	CASSDQNYYGYTF	TGTGCCAGCAGTGACCAGAATTACTATGGCTACACCTTC
NA	TRBV11-2	TRBJ2-1	NA	CASSLEGGVHEQFF	TGTGCCAGCAGCTTGGAGGGGGGGGTACATGAGCAGTTCTTC
NA	TRBV11-2	TRBJ1-1	NA	CASSFSGLRITEAFF	TGTGCCAGCAGCTTTTCCGGGCTGAGAATCACTGAAGCTTTCTTT
NA	TRBV15	TRBJ2-7	NA	CATSRDRMGYGSYEQYF	TGTGCCACCAGCAGAGATCGGATGGGTTACGGTTCCTACGAGCAGTACTTC
NA	TRBV30	TRBJ2-7	NA	CAWRGYNYEQYF	TGTGCCTGGAGGGGGTACAACTACGAGCAGTACTTC
few	TRBV6-1	TRBJ2-5	TRBD1	CASSGTGGRQETQYF	TGTGCCAGCAGCGGGACAGGGGGCCGGCAAGAGACCCAGTACTTC
NA	TRBV28	TRBJ1-5	TRBD1	CASSFGGYRGGNQPQHF	TGTGCCAGCAGCTTCGGCGGCTACAGGGGTGGAAATCAGCCCCAGCATTTT
NA	TRBV5-1	TRBJ2-5	TRBD2	CASRPLAGGGETQYF	TGCGCCAGCAGACCATTAGCGGGGGGAGGAGAGACCCAGTACTTC
NA	TRBV6-5	TRBJ2-7	NA	CASSSLAIYEQYF	TGTGCCAGCAGTTCGCTAGCGATATACGAGCAGTACTTC
NA	TRBV18	TRBJ1-2	NA	CASSPLDRGGYGYTF	TGTGCCAGCTCACCCCTAGACCGTGGGGGGTATGGCTACACCTTC
NA	TRBV7-9	TRBJ1-1	NA	CASTLKGAGNTEAFF	TGTGCCAGCACCCTAAAAGGGGCTGGGAACACTGAAGCTTTCTTT
NA	TRBV7-8	TRBJ2-7	TRBD1	CASSWDREGYEQYF	TGTGCCAGCAGCTGGGACAGGGAGGGCTACGAGCAGTACTTC
NA	TRBV19	TRBJ2-5	TRBD1	CASNPRTGRQETQYF	TGTGCCAGTAACCCCCGGACAGGGAGGCAAGAGACCCAGTACTTC
NA	TRBV27	TRBJ1-1	NA	CASRLIRGGTEAFF	TGTGCCAGCAGATTAATTAGGGGGGGGACTGAAGCTTTCTTT
NA	TRBV6-5	TRBJ2-1	NA	CASSLGGQSSNEQFF	TGTGCCAGCAGTCTCGGCGGACAGAGTTCCAATGAGCAGTTCTTC
NA	TRBV28	TRBJ2-7	TRBD2	CASSSPGTSGRSSYEQYF	TGTGCCAGCAGTTCCCCGGGGACTAGCGGGAGGTCCTCCTACGAGCAGTACTTC
NA	TRBV27	TRBJ1-5	NA	CASSPYQRSNQPQHF	TGTGCCAGCAGTCCTTACCAACGGAGCAATCAGCCCCAGCATTTT
NA	TRBV27	TRBJ2-2	NA	CASSLSGTNTGELFF	TGTGCCAGCAGTTTATCGGGGACGAACACCGGGGAGCTGTTTTTT
NA	TRBV5-5	TRBJ2-5	NA	CASSLQAQETQYF	TGTGCCAGCAGCTTGCAGGCTCAAGAGACCCAGTACTTC
once	TRBV27	TRBJ2-1	NA	CASSMKGVFF	TGTGCCAGCAGTATGAAAGGGGTCTTCTTC
NA	TRBV19	TRBJ2-2	NA	CASSHPRTNTGELFF	TGTGCCAGCAGTCACCCCCGGACGAACACCGGGGAGCTGTTTTTT
NA	TRBV29-1	TRBJ1-1	NA	CSTISQGSGNTEAFF	TGCAGCACTATATCACAGGGAAGTGGGAACACTGAAGCTTTCTTT
NA	TRBV5-1	TRBJ2-3	NA	CASSLVDTQYF	TGCGCCAGCAGCTTGGTGGATACGCAGTATTTT
NA	TRBV5-4	TRBJ2-5	TRBD1	CASRPTGTGVSETQYF	TGTGCCAGCAGGCCCACCGGGACAGGGGTGTCAGAGACCCAGTACTTC
NA	TRBV5-4	TRBJ2-2	TRBD2	CASSPGLAGGGFNTGELFF	TGTGCCAGCAGCCCGGGACTAGCGGGAGGAGGGTTCAACACCGGGGAGCTGTTTTTT
NA	TRBV2	TRBJ1-2	NA	CASRRDTQGYTF	TGTGCCAGCAGGAGGGATACCCAGGGCTACACCTTC
NA	TRBV7-9	TRBJ2-5	NA	CASSTLGETQYF	TGTGCCAGCAGCACCCTAGGGGAGACCCAGTACTTC
NA	TRBV7-9	TRBJ1-1	TRBD1	CASSGDRVIAEAFF	TGTGCCAGCAGCGGGGACAGGGTAATCGCTGAAGCTTTCTTT
NA	TRBV19	TRBJ2-2	NA	CASSIGSGELFF	TGTGCCAGTAGTATAGGTTCCGGGGAGCTGTTTTTT
NA	TRBV5-1	TRBJ1-1	TRBD1	CASSLEGRGLTEAFF	TGCGCCAGCAGTCTGGAAGGCAGGGGGCTTACTGAAGCTTTCTTT
NA	TRBV5-6	TRBJ2-1	NA	CASSVQGNAYNEQFF	TGTGCCAGCAGCGTACAGGGAAATGCCTACAATGAGCAGTTCTTC